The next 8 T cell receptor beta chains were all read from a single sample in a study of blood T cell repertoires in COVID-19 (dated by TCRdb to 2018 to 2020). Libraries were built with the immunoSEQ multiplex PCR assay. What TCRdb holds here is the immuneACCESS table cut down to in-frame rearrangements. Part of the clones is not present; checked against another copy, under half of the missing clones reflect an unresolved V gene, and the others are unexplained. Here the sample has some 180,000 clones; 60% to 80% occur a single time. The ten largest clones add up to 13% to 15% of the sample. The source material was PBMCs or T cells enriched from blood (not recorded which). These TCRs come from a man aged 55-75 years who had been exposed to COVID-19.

CDR3 region: CASSLVTRYEQYF. In nucleotides, the CDR3 is TGTGCCAGCAGTTTAGTCACACGATACGAGCAGTACTTC. The V call is TRBV27, the J call TRBJ2-7, with no clear D. Germline V gene sequence: CDR1 MNHEY, CDR2 SMNVEV (reference sequence). The CDR3 sequence is 13 residues long. V was cut by 2 bases and J by 4 bases, with 9 bases left in between.

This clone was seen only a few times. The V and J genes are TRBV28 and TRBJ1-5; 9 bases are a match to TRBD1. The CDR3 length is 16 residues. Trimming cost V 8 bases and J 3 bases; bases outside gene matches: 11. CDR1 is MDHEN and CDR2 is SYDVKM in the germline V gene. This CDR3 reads CASQELDRGFNQPQHF. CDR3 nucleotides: TGTGCCAGCCAAGAACTGGACAGGGGATTCAATCAGCCCCAGCATTTT.

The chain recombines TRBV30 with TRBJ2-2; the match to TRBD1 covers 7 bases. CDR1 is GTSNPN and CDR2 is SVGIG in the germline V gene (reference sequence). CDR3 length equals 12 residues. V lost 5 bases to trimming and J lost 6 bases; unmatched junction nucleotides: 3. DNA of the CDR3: TGTGCCTGGTTCAGGGGGTCCGGGGAGCTGTTTTTT. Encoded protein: CAWFRGSGELFF. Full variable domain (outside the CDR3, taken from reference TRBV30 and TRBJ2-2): SQTIHQWPATLVQPVGSPLSLECTVEGTSNPNLYWYRQAAGRGLQLLFYSVGIGQISSEVPQNLSASRPQDRQFILSSKKLLLSDSGFYLCAWFRGSGELFFGEGSRLTVL.

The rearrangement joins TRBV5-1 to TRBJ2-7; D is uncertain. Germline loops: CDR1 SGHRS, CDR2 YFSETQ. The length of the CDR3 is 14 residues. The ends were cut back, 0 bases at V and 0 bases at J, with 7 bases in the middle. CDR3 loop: CASSLGQPSYEQYF. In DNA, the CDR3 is TGCGCCAGCAGCTTGGGGCAACCCTCCTACGAGCAGTACTTC.

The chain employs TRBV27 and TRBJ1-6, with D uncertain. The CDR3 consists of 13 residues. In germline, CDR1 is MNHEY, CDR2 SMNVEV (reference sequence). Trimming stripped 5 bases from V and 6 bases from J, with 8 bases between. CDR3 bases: TGTGCCAGCAGTCCCACAAGTAATTCACCCCTCCACTTT. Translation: CASSPTSNSPLHF.

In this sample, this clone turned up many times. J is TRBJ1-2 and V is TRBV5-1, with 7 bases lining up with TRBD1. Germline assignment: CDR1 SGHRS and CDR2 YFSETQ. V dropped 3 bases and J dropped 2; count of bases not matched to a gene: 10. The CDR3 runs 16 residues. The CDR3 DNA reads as TGCGCCAGCAGCTCCTCGTTCGACAGGGCCAACTATGGCTACACCTTC. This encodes CASSSSFDRANYGYTF.

The CDR3 region has the DNA TGTGCCAGCATGTTAGGAGGGACAGGGGGCTATGGCTACACCTTC. Residues: CASMLGGTGGYGYTF. The chain joins TRBV28 to TRBJ1-2, with 11 bases identical to TRBD1. The length of the CDR3 is 15 residues. CDR1 is MDHEN and CDR2 is SYDVKM in the germline V gene. Trimming took 7 bases from V and 4 from J; bases not matched to a gene: 8.

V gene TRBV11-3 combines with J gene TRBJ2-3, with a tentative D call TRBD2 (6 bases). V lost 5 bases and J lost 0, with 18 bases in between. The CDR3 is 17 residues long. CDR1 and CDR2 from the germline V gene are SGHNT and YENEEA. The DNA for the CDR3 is TGTGCCAGCAGCCTCCATGGTAGCGGAATAAGCACAGATACGCAGTATTTT. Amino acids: CASSLHGSGISTDTQYF.